Listed below are T cell receptor beta chains from one sample, sequenced in a study of cytomegalovirus exposure and HLA in healthy donors. Clones were sequenced by immunoSEQ multiplex PCR, and TCRdb holds only the in-frame ones, with some missing. Among more than 110,000 clones listed, approximately 63% were seen once. The specimen sequenced was PBMCs. Receptors were obtained from a woman between 55 and 75 years old in good health and CMV-seropositive. CDR3s include the opening cysteine and the closing phenylalanine or tryptophan. A D gene is named only where the DNA matches it firmly. Not every row has a clone size; where given, it reads once, few, many or a size class.

D | size | J | V | CDR3 | DNA
. | . | TRBJ1-1 | TRBV20-1 | CSASPISEAFF | TGCAGTGCTAGTCCTATTTCTGAAGCTTTCTTT
TRBD1 | once | TRBJ1-4 | TRBV28 | CASTEQGGREKLFF | TGTGCCAGCACCGAACAGGGGGGCCGTGAAAAACTGTTTTTT
TRBD2 | . | TRBJ2-5 | TRBV5-6 | CASSPLTRDRGVQTQYF | TGTGCCAGCAGCCCCCTCACTAGAGACCGGGGGGTACAGACCCAGTACTTC
TRBD2 | . | TRBJ2-2 | TRBV6-1 | CASRTSGKNTGELFF | TGTGCCAGCAGGACTAGCGGGAAAAACACCGGGGAGCTGTTTTTT
TRBD1 | . | TRBJ1-3 | TRBV13 | CASSAMGGQGGNTIYF | TGTGCCAGCAGCGCAATGGGGGGACAGGGAGGAAACACCATATATTTT
. | . | TRBJ1-4 | TRBV6-6 | CASSFQGVEKLFF | TGTGCCAGCAGTTTCCAGGGCGTAGAAAAACTGTTTTTT
TRBD1 | . | TRBJ2-2 | TRBV19 | CASSITGTGRAGELFF | TGTGCCAGTAGTATAACCGGGACAGGGCGGGCCGGGGAGCTGTTTTTT
. | . | TRBJ1-5 | TRBV5-6 | CASSLSQGQPQHF | TGTGCCAGCAGCCTCTCCCAGGGTCAGCCCCAGCATTTT
. | . | TRBJ2-1 | TRBV6-5 | CASSQLANNEQFF | TGTGCCAGCAGCCAACTAGCCAACAATGAGCAGTTCTTC
TRBD2 | . | TRBJ2-1 | TRBV10-3 | CAISEPRGREGLKEQFF | TGTGCCATCAGTGAGCCGCGGGGGCGGGAGGGCCTGAAGGAGCAGTTCTTC
. | once | TRBJ2-7 | TRBV5-5 | CASSFPPVQGMGYEQYF | TGTGCCAGCAGCTTCCCCCCTGTACAGGGAATGGGTTACGAGCAGTACTTC
TRBD2 | once | TRBJ2-7 | TRBV4-2 | CASSQEREDLYEQYF | TGTGCCAGCAGCCAAGAGCGGGAGGACCTCTACGAGCAGTACTTC
. | once | TRBJ2-7 | TRBV6-6 | CASSDRYEQYF | TGTGCCAGCAGTGACAGATACGAGCAGTACTTC
TRBD1 | . | TRBJ1-2 | TRBV6-1 | CASTGQNYGYTF | TGTGCCAGCACGGGACAGAACTATGGCTACACCTTC
TRBD1 | . | TRBJ1-5 | TRBV6-1 | CASILGGQGNQPQHF | TGTGCCAGCATCCTGGGGGGACAGGGCAATCAGCCCCAGCATTTT
. | . | TRBJ1-1 | TRBV5-4 | CASSQNQIAWGGAFF | TGTGCCAGCAGCCAAAACCAAATTGCTTGGGGGGGAGCTTTCTTT
TRBD2 | . | TRBJ2-7 | TRBV5-1 | CASSPGTSGSNYEQYF | TGCGCCAGCAGCCCCGGGACTAGCGGGAGCAATTACGAGCAGTACTTC
. | . | TRBJ2-1 | TRBV10-2 | CASSQGGNEQFF | TGCGCCAGCAGCCAGGGGGGCAATGAGCAGTTCTTC
. | . | TRBJ2-5 | TRBV18 | CASSVGDSRGTQYF | TGTGCCAGCTCAGTCGGCGACTCAAGGGGGACCCAGTACTTC
. | . | TRBJ2-3 | TRBV5-6 | CASSWTAPTDTQYF | TGTGCCAGCAGCTGGACAGCCCCCACAGATACGCAGTATTTT
. | . | TRBJ1-1 | TRBV11-1 | CASSPRGPNTEAFF | TGTGCCAGCAGCCCCCGTGGGCCTAACACTGAAGCTTTCTTT
TRBD1 | . | TRBJ1-1 | TRBV2 | CASSESWTGDAFF | TGTGCCAGCAGTGAGTCCTGGACAGGAGATGCTTTCTTT
. | . | TRBJ1-1 | TRBV7-8 | CASSIAGRNTEAFF | TGTGCCAGCAGCATCGCGGGGCGGAACACTGAAGCTTTCTTT
. | . | TRBJ2-2 | TRBV19 | CASSSGAPNTGELFF | TGTGCCAGTAGTAGCGGTGCCCCGAACACCGGGGAGCTGTTTTTT
TRBD1 | once | TRBJ1-2 | TRBV19 | CASMKQGARANYGYTF | TGTGCCAGTATGAAACAGGGGGCGCGGGCAAACTATGGCTACACCTTC
. | . | TRBJ2-2 | TRBV6-5 | CASSSGANTGELFF | TGTGCCAGCAGTTCGGGAGCCAACACCGGGGAGCTGTTTTTT
TRBD1 | . | TRBJ2-4 | TRBV5-1 | CASSLGPGGWEAKNIQYF | TGCGCCAGCAGCTTGGGGCCAGGGGGTTGGGAGGCCAAAAACATTCAGTACTTC
. | few | TRBJ1-2 | TRBV29-1 | CSADPLEEGYTF | TGCAGCGCTGACCCCTTGGAGGAAGGCTACACCTTC
TRBD2 | . | TRBJ2-7 | TRBV2 | CASSRTSGPFEQYF | TGTGCCAGCAGTCGGACTAGCGGGCCCTTTGAGCAGTACTTC
. | few | TRBJ1-1 | TRBV29-1 | CSVAAGVDTEAFF | TGCAGCGTTGCGGCGGGCGTGGACACTGAAGCTTTCTTT
. | . | TRBJ2-3 | TRBV28 | CASSLDLAGTDTQYF | TGTGCCAGCAGTTTAGACCTGGCGGGCACAGATACGCAGTATTTT
TRBD1 | few | TRBJ1-1 | TRBV10-3 | CAISEGQGQNTEAFF | TGTGCCATCAGTGAGGGACAGGGGCAGAACACTGAAGCTTTCTTT
TRBD2 | few | TRBJ2-7 | TRBV9 | CASSATTSGTYEQYF | TGTGCCAGCAGCGCTACGACTAGCGGGACTTACGAGCAGTACTTC
. | . | TRBJ1-2 | TRBV2 | CASSARGGLSYGYTF | TGTGCCAGCAGTGCCCGGGGGGGCCTAAGCTATGGCTACACCTTC
. | once | TRBJ1-1 | TRBV5-6 | CASSQSWGGEAFF | TGTGCCAGCAGCCAATCCTGGGGGGGTGAAGCTTTCTTT
. | . | TRBJ2-6 | TRBV6-5 | CASSYFRGSGANVLTF | TGTGCCAGCAGTTACTTCAGGGGTTCTGGGGCCAACGTCCTGACTTTC
TRBD2 | . | TRBJ2-7 | TRBV11-2 | CASTSGPYEQYF | TGTGCCAGCACTAGCGGTCCCTACGAGCAGTACTTC
TRBD1 | . | TRBJ1-1 | TRBV28 | CASSPPRDRGLDGAFF | TGTGCCAGCAGTCCGCCTCGAGACAGGGGGCTAGATGGTGCTTTCTTT
TRBD1 | . | TRBJ1-1 | TRBV18 | CASSPRDRGEAFF | TGTGCCAGCTCACCCCGAGACAGGGGAGAAGCTTTCTTT
. | . | TRBJ2-6 | TRBV5-1 | CASRNGGPLTFGANVLTF | TGCGCCAGCAGAAACGGAGGGCCCCTTACGTTCGGGGCCAACGTCCTGACTTTC
. | . | TRBJ1-1 | TRBV10-3 | CAITLGGPNTEAFF | TGTGCCATCACCTTGGGGGGGCCGAACACTGAAGCTTTCTTT
. | . | TRBJ1-2 | TRBV15 | CATRTTGYGYTF | TGTGCCACCCGTACGACAGGATATGGCTACACCTTC
TRBD1 | . | TRBJ1-3 | TRBV6-1 | CASIDRGLAGNTIYF | TGTGCCAGCATAGACAGGGGGCTCGCGGGAAACACCATATATTTT
TRBD2 | few | TRBJ2-2 | TRBV6-1 | CASSLAGGNTGELFF | TGTGCCAGCAGCCTAGCGGGTGGGAACACCGGGGAGCTGTTTTTT
. | . | TRBJ2-1 | TRBV4-1 | CASSQDKSAAAYNEQFF | TGCGCCAGCAGCCAAGATAAAAGCGCCGCAGCCTACAATGAGCAGTTCTTC
. | . | TRBJ2-6 | TRBV5-1 | CASSLDSSGANVLTF | TGCGCCAGCAGCTTGGACAGTTCTGGGGCCAACGTCCTGACTTTC
TRBD2 | once | TRBJ2-5 | TRBV11-2 | CASSWGTSGRGETQYF | TGTGCCAGCAGCTGGGGGACTAGCGGGAGAGGGGAGACCCAGTACTTC
. | once | TRBJ1-1 | TRBV30 | CAWTGQMNTEAFF | TGTGCCTGGACGGGACAAATGAACACTGAAGCTTTCTTT
. | . | TRBJ1-5 | TRBV28 | CASSPESGASNQPQHF | TGTGCCAGCAGTCCCGAAAGCGGCGCGAGCAATCAGCCCCAGCATTTT
TRBD1 | . | TRBJ1-1 | TRBV10-3 | CATRQGNTEAFF | TGTGCCACCAGACAGGGTAACACTGAAGCTTTCTTT
. | . | TRBJ1-3 | TRBV7-9 | CASSGDMTSGNTIYF | TGTGCCAGCAGCGGGGACATGACCTCTGGAAACACCATATATTTT
TRBD1 | . | TRBJ1-2 | TRBV5-4 | CASTEQGQYYGYTF | TGTGCCAGCACCGAGCAGGGACAGTACTATGGCTACACCTTC
. | . | TRBJ1-2 | TRBV5-1 | CASSWEPGGYGYTF | TGCGCCAGCAGCTGGGAGCCAGGAGGCTATGGCTACACCTTC